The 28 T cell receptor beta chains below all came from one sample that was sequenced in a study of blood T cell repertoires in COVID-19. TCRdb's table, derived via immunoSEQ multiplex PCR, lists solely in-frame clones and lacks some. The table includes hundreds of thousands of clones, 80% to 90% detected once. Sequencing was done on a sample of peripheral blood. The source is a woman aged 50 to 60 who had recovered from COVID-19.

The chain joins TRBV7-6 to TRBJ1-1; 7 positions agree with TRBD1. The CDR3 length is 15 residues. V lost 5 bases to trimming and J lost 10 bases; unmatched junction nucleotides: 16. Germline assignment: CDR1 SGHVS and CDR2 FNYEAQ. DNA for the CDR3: TGTGCCAGCAGCGAGTTGAGAGGGGGCCGCTCCTCAGCTTTCTTT. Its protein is CASSELRGGRSSAFF.

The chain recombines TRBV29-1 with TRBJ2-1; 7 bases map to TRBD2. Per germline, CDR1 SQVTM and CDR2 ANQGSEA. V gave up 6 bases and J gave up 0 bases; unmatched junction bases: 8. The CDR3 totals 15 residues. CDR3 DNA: TGCAGCGTGGTACTAGCGCCTAGCTCCTACAATGAGCAGTTCTTC. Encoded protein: CSVVLAPSSYNEQFF.

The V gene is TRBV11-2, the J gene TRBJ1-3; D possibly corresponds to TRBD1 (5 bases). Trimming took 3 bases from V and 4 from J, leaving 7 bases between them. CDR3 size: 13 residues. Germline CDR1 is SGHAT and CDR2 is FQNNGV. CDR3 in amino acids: CASSFGGGNTIYF. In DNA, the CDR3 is TGTGCCAGCAGCTTTGGGGGGGGAAACACCATATATTTT. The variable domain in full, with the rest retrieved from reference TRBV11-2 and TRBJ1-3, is EAGVAQSPRYKIIEKRQSVAFWCNPISGHATLYWYQQILGQGPKLLIQFQNNGVVDDSQLPKDRFSAERLKGVDSTLKIQPAKLEDSAVYLCASSFGGGNTIYFGEGSWLTVV.

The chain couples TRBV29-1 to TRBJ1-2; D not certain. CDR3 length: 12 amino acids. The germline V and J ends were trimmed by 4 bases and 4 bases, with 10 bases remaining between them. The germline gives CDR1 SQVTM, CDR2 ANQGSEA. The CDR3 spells CSVGGGLYGYTF. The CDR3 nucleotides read TGCAGCGTTGGAGGCGGCCTCTATGGCTACACCTTC.

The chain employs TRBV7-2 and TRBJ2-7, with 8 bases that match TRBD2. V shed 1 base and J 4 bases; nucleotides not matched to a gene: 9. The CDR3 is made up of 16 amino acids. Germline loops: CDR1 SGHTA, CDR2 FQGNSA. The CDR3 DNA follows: TGTGCCAGCAGCTTAGTCTCCGGGGGGGCCTCTTACGAGCAGTACTTC. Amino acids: CASSLVSGGASYEQYF.

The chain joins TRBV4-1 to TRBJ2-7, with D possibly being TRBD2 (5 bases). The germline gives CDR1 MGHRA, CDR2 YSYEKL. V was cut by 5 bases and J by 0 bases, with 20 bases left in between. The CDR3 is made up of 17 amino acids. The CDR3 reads CASSALKGSGSSYEQYF. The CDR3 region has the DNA TGCGCCAGCAGCGCTCTGAAAGGAAGCGGAAGCTCCTACGAGCAGTACTTC.

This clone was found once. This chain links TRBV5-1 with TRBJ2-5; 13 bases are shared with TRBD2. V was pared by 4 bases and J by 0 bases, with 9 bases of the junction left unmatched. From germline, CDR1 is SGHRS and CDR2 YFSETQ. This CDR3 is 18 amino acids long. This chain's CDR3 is CASSLRLAGGSYQETQYF. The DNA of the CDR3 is TGCGCCAGCAGCCTTAGACTAGCGGGGGGTTCGTACCAAGAGACCCAGTACTTC.

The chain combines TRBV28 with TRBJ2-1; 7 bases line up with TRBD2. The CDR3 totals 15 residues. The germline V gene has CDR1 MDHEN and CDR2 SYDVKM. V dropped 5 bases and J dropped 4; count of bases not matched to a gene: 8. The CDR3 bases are TGTGCCAGCAGTCAGCTTGGCGGGGGTTACAATGAGCAGTTCTTC. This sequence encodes CASSQLGGGYNEQFF.

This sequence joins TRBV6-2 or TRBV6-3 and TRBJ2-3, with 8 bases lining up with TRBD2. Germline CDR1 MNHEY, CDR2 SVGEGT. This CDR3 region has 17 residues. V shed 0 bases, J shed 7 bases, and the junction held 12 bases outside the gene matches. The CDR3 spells CASSYSIGSAGDYTQYF. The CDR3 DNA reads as TGTGCCAGCAGTTACTCGATAGGGTCAGCGGGAGATTATACGCAGTATTTT.

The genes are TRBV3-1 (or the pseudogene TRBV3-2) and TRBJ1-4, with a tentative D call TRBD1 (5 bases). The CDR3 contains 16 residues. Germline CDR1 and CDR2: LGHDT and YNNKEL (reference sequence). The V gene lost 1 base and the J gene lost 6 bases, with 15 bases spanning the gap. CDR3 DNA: TGTGCCAGCAGCCAAGTAGGGGCAGGGCGGTATGAAAAACTGTTTTTT. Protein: CASSQVGAGRYEKLFF.

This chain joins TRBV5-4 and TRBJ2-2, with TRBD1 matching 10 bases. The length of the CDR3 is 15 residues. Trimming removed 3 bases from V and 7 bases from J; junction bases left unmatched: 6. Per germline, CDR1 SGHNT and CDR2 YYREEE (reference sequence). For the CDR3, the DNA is TGTGCCAGCAGCTACGACAGGGGGCAGGTCGGGGAGCTGTTTTTT. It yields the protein CASSYDRGQVGELFF.

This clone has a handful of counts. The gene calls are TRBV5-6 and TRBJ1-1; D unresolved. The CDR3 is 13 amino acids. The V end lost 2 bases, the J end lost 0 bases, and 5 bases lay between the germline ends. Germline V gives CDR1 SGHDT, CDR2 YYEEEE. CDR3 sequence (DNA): TGTGCCAGCAGCTTTGGCCTGAACACTGAAGCTTTCTTT. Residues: CASSFGLNTEAFF.

This CDR3 is CAISESVSGTSGFYNEQFF. Written as DNA, the CDR3 is TGTGCCATCAGTGAGTCGGTTTCCGGGACTAGCGGGTTTTACAATGAGCAGTTCTTC. The gene calls are TRBV10-3 and TRBJ2-1; 12 bases are shared with TRBD2. The trim removed 0 bases at V and 4 bases at J, leaving 10 bases unmatched. CDR1 ENHRY and CDR2 SYGVKD come from the germline V gene. This CDR3 has 19 amino acids.

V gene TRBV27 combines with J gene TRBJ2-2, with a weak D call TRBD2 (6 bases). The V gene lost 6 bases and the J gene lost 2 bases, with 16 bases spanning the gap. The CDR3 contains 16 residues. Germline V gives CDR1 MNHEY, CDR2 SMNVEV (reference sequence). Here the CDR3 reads CASRETGLLNTGELFF. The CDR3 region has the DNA TGTGCCAGCAGAGAGACGGGACTGCTTAACACCGGGGAGCTGTTTTTT.

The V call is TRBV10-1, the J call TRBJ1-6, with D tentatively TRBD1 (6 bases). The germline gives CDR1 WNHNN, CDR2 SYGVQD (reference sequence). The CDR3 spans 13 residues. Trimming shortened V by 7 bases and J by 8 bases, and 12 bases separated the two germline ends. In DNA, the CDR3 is TGCGCCAGCAACAGGGATGTTGATTCACCCCTCCACTTT. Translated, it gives CASNRDVDSPLHF.

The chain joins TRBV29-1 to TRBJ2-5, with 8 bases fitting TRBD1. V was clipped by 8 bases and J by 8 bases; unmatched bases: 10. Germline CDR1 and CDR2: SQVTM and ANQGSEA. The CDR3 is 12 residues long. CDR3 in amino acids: CSSTGVRGTQYF. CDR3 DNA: TGCAGCTCGACAGGGGTCAGGGGAACCCAGTACTTC.

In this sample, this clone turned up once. Here the CDR3 reads CASSGDRSLNTEAFF. Written as DNA, the CDR3 is TGTGCCAGCAGTGGAGACAGAAGTTTGAACACTGAAGCTTTCTTT. This rearrangement joins TRBV6-2 or TRBV6-3 to TRBJ1-1; D perhaps matches TRBD1 (5 bases). Trimming removed 5 bases at V and 0 bases at J, with 13 bases between. CDR1 MNHEY and CDR2 SVGEGT come from the germline V gene. The length of the CDR3 is 15 residues.

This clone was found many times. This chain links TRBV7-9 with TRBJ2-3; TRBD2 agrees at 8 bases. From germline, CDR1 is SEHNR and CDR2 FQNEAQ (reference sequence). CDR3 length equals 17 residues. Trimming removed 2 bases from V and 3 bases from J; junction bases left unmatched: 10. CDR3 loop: CASSLNWASGRTDTQYF. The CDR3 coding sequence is TGTGCCAGCAGCTTAAATTGGGCTAGCGGGCGGACAGATACGCAGTATTTT.

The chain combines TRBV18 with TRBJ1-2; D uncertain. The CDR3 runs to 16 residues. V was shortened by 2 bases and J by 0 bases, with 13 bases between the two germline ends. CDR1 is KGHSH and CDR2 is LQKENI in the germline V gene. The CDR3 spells CASSPSGGDTNYGYTF. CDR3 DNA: TGTGCCAGCTCACCATCTGGCGGAGATACTAACTATGGCTACACCTTC.

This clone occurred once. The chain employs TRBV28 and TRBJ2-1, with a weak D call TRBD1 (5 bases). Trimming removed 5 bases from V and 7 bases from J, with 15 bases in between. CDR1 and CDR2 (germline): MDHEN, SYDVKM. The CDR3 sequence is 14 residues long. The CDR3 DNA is TGTGCCAGCAGTACTCGTACAGGTCGGAATGAGCAGTTCTTC. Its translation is CASSTRTGRNEQFF.

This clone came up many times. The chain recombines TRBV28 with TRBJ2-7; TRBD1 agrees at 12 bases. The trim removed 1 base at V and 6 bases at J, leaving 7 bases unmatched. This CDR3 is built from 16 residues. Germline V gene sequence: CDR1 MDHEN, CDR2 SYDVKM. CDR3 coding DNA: TGTGCCAGCAGTTTATCCCCCGGGACAGGGGGCTCCGAGCAGTACTTC. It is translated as CASSLSPGTGGSEQYF.

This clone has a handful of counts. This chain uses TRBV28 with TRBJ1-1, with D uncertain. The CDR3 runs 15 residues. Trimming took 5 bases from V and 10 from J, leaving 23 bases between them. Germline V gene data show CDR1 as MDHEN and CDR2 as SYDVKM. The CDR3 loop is CASSTPGLSIWGAFF. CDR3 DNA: TGTGCCAGCAGTACCCCCGGACTTTCTATATGGGGAGCTTTCTTT.

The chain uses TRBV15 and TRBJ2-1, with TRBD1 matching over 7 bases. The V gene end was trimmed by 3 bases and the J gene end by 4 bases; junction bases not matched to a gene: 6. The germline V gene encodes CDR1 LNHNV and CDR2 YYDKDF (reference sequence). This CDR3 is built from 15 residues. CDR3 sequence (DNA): TGTGCCACCAGCAGTCTCAGGGGGATGTACAATGAGCAGTTCTTC. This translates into CATSSLRGMYNEQFF. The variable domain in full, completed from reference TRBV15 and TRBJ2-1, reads DAMVIQNPRYQVTQFGKPVTLSCSQTLNHNVMYWYQQKSSQAPKLLFHYYDKDFNNEADTPDNFQSRRPNTSFCFLDIRSPGLGDTAMYLCATSSLRGMYNEQFFGPGTRLTVL.

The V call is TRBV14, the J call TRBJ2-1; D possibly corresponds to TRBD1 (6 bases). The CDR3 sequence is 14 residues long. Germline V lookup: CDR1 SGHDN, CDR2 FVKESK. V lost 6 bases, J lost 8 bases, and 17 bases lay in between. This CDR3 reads CASRRVVAGDEQFF. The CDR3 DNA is TGTGCCAGCAGGAGAGTGGTAGCAGGGGATGAGCAGTTCTTC.

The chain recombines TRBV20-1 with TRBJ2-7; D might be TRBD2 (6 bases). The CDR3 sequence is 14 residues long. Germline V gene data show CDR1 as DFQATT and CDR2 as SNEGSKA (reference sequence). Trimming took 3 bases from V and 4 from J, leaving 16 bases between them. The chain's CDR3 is CSASGGALGYEQYF. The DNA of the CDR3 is TGCAGTGCTAGTGGCGGGGCCCTTGGGTACGAGCAGTACTTC.

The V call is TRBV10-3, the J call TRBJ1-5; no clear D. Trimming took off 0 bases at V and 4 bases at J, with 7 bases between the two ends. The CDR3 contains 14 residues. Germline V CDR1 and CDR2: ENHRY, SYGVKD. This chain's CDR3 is CAISESGGNQPQHF. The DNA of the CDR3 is TGTGCCATCAGTGAGTCGGGAGGTAATCAGCCCCAGCATTTT.

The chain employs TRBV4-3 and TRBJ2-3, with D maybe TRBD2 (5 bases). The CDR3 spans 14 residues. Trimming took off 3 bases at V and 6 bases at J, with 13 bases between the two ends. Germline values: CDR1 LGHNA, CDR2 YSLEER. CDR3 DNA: TGCGCCAGCAGCCATTTGGAGGCCCCCGATACGCAGTATTTT. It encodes CASSHLEAPDTQYF.

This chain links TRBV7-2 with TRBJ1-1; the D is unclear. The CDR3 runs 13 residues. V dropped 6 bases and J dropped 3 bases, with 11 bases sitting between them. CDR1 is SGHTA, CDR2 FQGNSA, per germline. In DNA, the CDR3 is TGTGCCAGCAGTTCAGTACGGGACACTGAAGCTTTCTTT. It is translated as CASSSVRDTEAFF.